This entry describes one T cell receptor (beta chain). Across about two dozen US areas, participants ranged in age from about 18 to 100 years. Participants reported their clinical history, and cohort assignment relied on those reports. The data derive from a study of blood T cell repertoires in COVID-19. On the study more broadly: Researchers got acute and convalescent COVID-19 samples from the United States, Italy and Spain.

The protocol was immunoSEQ multiplex PCR, while the TCRdb copy is restricted to in-frame clones and leaves out a portion. The sample lists 190,000 or so clones; roughly 87% were seen once. This sequence was found in a woman younger than 45 who had recovered from COVID-19. Sequenced: PBMCs or T cells enriched from blood (not recorded which).

The CDR3 reads CASSTVYGVDTQYF. The CDR3 coding sequence is TGCGCCAGCAGCACCGTTTACGGGGTCGATACGCAGTATTTT. V is TRBV5-1 and J is TRBJ2-3; D perhaps matches TRBD2 (5 bases). The CDR3 loop spans 14 amino acids. Germline lookup yields CDR1 SGHRS and CDR2 YFSETQ. V lost 4 bases to trimming and J lost 6 bases, with 15 bases between them.